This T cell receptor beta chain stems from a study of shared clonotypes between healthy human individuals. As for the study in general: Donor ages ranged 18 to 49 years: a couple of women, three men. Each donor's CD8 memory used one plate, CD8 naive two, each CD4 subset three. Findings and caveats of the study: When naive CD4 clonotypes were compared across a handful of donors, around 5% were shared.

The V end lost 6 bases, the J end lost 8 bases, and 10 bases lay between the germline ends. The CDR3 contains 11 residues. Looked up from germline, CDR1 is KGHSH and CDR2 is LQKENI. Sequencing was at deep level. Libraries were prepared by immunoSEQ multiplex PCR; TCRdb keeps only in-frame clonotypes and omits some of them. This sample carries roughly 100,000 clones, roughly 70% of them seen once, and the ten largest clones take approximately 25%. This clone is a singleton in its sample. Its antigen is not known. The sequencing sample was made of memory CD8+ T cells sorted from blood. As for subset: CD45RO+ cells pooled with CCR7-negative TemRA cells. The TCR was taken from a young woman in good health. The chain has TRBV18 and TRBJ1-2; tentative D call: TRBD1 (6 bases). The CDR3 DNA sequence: TGTGCCAGCTCCAAAGGGGGAGGCTACACCTTC. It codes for CASSKGGGYTF.